This entry concerns a single T cell receptor beta chain. Its target is unknown. This specimen belongs to a study of cytomegalovirus exposure and HLA in healthy donors. General study points: There were reportedly fewer N-insertions in an Asian-associated ancestry cluster than the approximately 670-donor mean, in a later analysis. The study designated 150 or so TCR beta chains cytomegalovirus-associated.

This CDR3 is 16 amino acids long. Looked up from germline, CDR1 is MNHEY and CDR2 is SMNVEV (reference sequence). V lost 0 bases to trimming and J lost 8 bases; unmatched junction nucleotides: 7. It was with 60 Vbeta and 13 Jbeta primers that the PCR ran. Generated by immunoSEQ multiplex PCR, the TCRdb table keeps only in-frame clones and is missing some. This sample yields approximately 140,000 clones, of which roughly two thirds are seen a single time; 1% to 1.5% belongs to the top ten. The source material was PBMCs. This sequence joins TRBV27 and TRBJ1-2, with TRBD1 matching over 12 bases. This clonotype was obtained from a woman aged 40 to 49 in good health and CMV-seronegative. CDR3 residues: CASSLSGTGGFWGYTF. The CDR3 nucleotides are TGTGCCAGCAGTTTATCAGGGACAGGGGGCTTCTGGGGCTACACCTTC.